Listed below are T cell receptor beta chains from one sample, sequenced in a study of shared clonotypes between healthy human individuals. TCRdb keeps only in-frame clones here, not all; method: immunoSEQ multiplex PCR. The table lists about 2.5 million clones, 92% of them singletons. Sequenced sample: naive CD4+ T cells from PBMCs. These receptors were obtained from a man between 18 and 35 years old in good health. Some clones in this sample may be carry-over from other donors' samples. The CDR3 runs from the conserved cysteine through the conserved F or W. A D gene is named only where the DNA matches it firmly.

d_call j_call v_call cdr3_length cdr3_aa
TRBD2 TRBJ2-3 TRBV7-3 17 CASSLAGGTSSTDTQYF
NA TRBJ1-5 TRBV18 13 CASSPSIIEPQHF
TRBD1 TRBJ1-2 TRBV5-3 15 CARSLFDPGGDGYTF
NA TRBJ2-3 TRBV15 12 CATSGITDTQYF
TRBD1 TRBJ1-1 TRBV6-6 14 CASSYGQGASEAFF
TRBD2 TRBJ2-3 TRBV7-2 16 CASSLSLAGSSYTQYF
NA TRBJ1-6 TRBV7-9 14 CASSLEQGRSPLHF
NA TRBJ2-7 TRBV28 11 CASSYSRSKYF
NA TRBJ2-7 TRBV18 15 CASSPLQGGSYEQYF
NA TRBJ2-7 TRBV28 11 CATSTSYEQYF
TRBD2 TRBJ2-1 TRBV9 15 CASSVLVAGYNEQFF
TRBD1 TRBJ2-1 TRBV10-1 16 CASSNQLGQGSDEQFF
NA TRBJ1-2 TRBV6-5 16 CASSSRTARVFGGYTF
NA TRBJ1-6 TRBV6-5 14 CASSYRGDNSPLHF
TRBD2 TRBJ2-5 TRBV30 14 CAWSIGLAGRAQYF
TRBD2 TRBJ2-7 TRBV7-2 15 CASSPRLAGDYEQYF
NA TRBJ2-1 TRBV4-3 17 CASSQDLPRLNYNEQFF
NA TRBJ1-4 TRBV4-1 15 CASSQLGGLDEKLFF
NA TRBJ1-5 TRBV15 14 CATSRDGQNQPQHF
TRBD1 TRBJ1-1 TRBV6-1 15 CATTGQGSLNTEAFF
TRBD1 TRBJ1-6 TRBV28 13 CASGGQNNSPLHF
TRBD2 TRBJ2-1 TRBV5-1 18 CASSLGKGGTSGRNEQFF
NA TRBJ1-1 TRBV28 15 CASSLLDRRDLRAFF
NA TRBJ1-5 TRBV7-8 14 CASSLGTSNQPQHF
NA TRBJ2-4 TRBV11-1 15 CASSSRLERGNIQYF
NA TRBJ1-3 TRBV5-1 18 CASSLSGRQAGSGNTIYF
NA TRBJ1-5 TRBV27 15 CASSYGGLSNQPQHF
NA TRBJ2-2 TRBV13 14 CASSFDGGTGELFF
NA TRBJ2-3 TRBV5-6 15 CASSLSRENTDTQYF
NA TRBJ2-3 TRBV28 13 CATGQGTTDTQYF
TRBD1 TRBJ1-4 TRBV19 15 CASSMELPGGEKLFF
TRBD1 TRBJ2-1 TRBV5-4 17 CASSARPDRSSYNEQFF
NA TRBJ1-3 TRBV30 15 CAWSRTGDSGNTIYF
NA TRBJ2-2 TRBV18 16 CASSPTLGGNTGELFF
NA TRBJ2-2 TRBV10-3 16 CAIRPWTGRAPGELFF
TRBD2 TRBJ2-2 TRBV5-1 15 CASSPTSGYTGELFF
NA TRBJ2-3 TRBV7-2 14 CASSLERLTDTQYF
TRBD1 TRBJ1-3 TRBV28 18 CASSLPRRIGTGPDTIYF
NA TRBJ1-5 TRBV15 14 CATSRVPTGQPQHF
NA TRBJ2-5 TRBV5-8 16 CASSLGAGTHQETQYF
NA TRBJ2-2 TRBV7-2 14 CASSTGTPPGELFF
NA TRBJ2-7 TRBV29-1 12 CSLPGDRHEQYF
TRBD1 TRBJ1-2 TRBV7-2 13 CASSQGGTLGYTF
TRBD2 TRBJ2-7 TRBV4-3 14 CASSQERTSSEQYF
TRBD1 TRBJ2-7 TRBV28 15 CASSLGQGVSYEQYF
NA TRBJ1-2 TRBV11-2 14 CASSSHRKESGYTF
NA TRBJ2-7 TRBV6-5 14 CASSYGGNSYEQYF
NA TRBJ1-3 TRBV29-1 13 CSVGTYSGNTIYF
TRBD2 TRBJ2-2 TRBV5-1 17 CASSLDTSGKRTGELFF
NA TRBJ2-7 TRBV28 14 CASRPAVGSYEQYF
TRBD1 TRBJ1-2 TRBV28 15 CASSSPGQANYGYTF
NA TRBJ2-1 TRBV7-8 15 CASSLVGGAFGEQFF
TRBD2 TRBJ2-7 TRBV7-9 15 CASSYTKAGGYEQYF